Following are 26 T cell receptor beta chains from one sample sequenced in a study of technical replicates of blood from a handful of donors (dated by TCRdb to about 2017). Receptor libraries were prepared by the immunoSEQ multiplex PCR assay. TCRdb re-hosts the immuneACCESS table, in-frame sequences only. Its copies lack some clones; in the studies checked, an unresolved V gene accounts for under half of them, and the cause for the rest is not known. The sample table lists approximately 82,000 clones, roughly 94% of them with a count of one. The ten largest clones capture under 0.3% of the sample. The sequenced sample was T cells isolated from PBMCs. The source is a human donor in good health.

The rearrangement joins TRBV14 to TRBJ2-7, with D possibly TRBD1 on 6 matching bases. The CDR3 contains 18 residues. V lost 4 bases, J lost 3 bases, and 25 bases lay in between. Germline CDR1 and CDR2: SGHDN and FVKESK. The CDR3 coding sequence is TGTGCCAGCAGCCGCGTCGGCTATCCGGGACAATCCTTCTACGAGCAGTACTTC. Amino acid sequence: CASSRVGYPGQSFYEQYF.

The chain recombines TRBV5-5 with TRBJ1-1; no definite D call. Germline V gene lookup returns CDR1 SGHKS and CDR2 YYEKEE (reference sequence). The CDR3 contains 15 residues. V dropped 5 bases and J dropped 3 bases, with 17 bases sitting between them. CDR3 sequence: CASRPLTYGDTEAFF. The CDR3 DNA reads TGTGCCAGCAGGCCCCTTACTTACGGTGACACTGAAGCTTTCTTT.

The chain is built from TRBV2 and TRBJ1-1; 7 bases are a match to TRBD1. The J segment lost 3 bases and the V segment lost 7 bases, leaving 8 bases of the junction unmatched. Germline CDR1 SNHLY, CDR2 FYNNEI. The CDR3 spans 14 residues. The CDR3 nucleotides are TGTGCCAGCACCCTACAGGGGTTGGACACTGAAGCTTTCTTT. Translating it yields CASTLQGLDTEAFF.

The rearrangement uses TRBV18 and TRBJ2-2; possibly TRBD2 for D (5 bases). The CDR3 spans 12 residues. The germline V gene has CDR1 KGHSH and CDR2 LQKENI. V was trimmed by 8 bases and J by 10 bases, leaving 14 bases between them. CDR3 amino acids: CASGLPGLELFF. The CDR3 region has the DNA TGTGCCAGCGGACTCCCGGGCTTGGAGCTGTTTTTT.

V usage is TRBV7-9 and J usage is TRBJ2-1, with 8 bases identical to TRBD2. The CDR3 loop spans 15 amino acids. The V segment lost 6 bases and the J segment 8 bases; nucleotides outside the gene matches: 12. CDR1 and CDR2 (germline): SEHNR, FQNEAQ (reference sequence). CDR3 residues: CASRTGTSSLDEQFF. The CDR3 nucleotides are TGTGCCAGCAGGACCGGGACTAGTTCGCTTGATGAGCAGTTCTTC. Filled out from reference TRBV7-9 and TRBJ2-1, the complete variable domain reads DTGVSQNPRHKITKRGQNVTFRCDPISEHNRLYWYRQTLGQGPEFLTYFQNEAQLEKSRLLSDRFSAERPKGSFSTLEIQRTEQGDSAMYLCASRTGTSSLDEQFFGPGTRLTVL.

This clone was recorded once. J is TRBJ1-2 and V is TRBV6-6; a possible D gene is TRBD1 (5 bases). The CDR3 is 14 residues long. Germline loops: CDR1 MNHNY, CDR2 SVGAGI (reference sequence). The ends were cut back, 4 bases at V and 4 bases at J, with 13 bases in the middle. CDR3 loop: CASSSETDRYGYTF. CDR3 in DNA: TGTGCCAGCAGTTCCGAGACAGACCGCTATGGCTACACCTTC.

V and J are TRBV5-4 and TRBJ2-5, with 10 bases lining up with TRBD1. Germline CDR1 SGHNT, CDR2 YYREEE (reference sequence). The CDR3 spans 15 residues. The V and J ends lost 1 base and 4 bases, in that order; junction bases with no gene match: 4. CDR3 nucleotides: TGTGCCAGCAGCTTGAGTTGGACAGGGGGAGAGACCCAGTACTTC. Amino acid sequence: CASSLSWTGGETQYF.

The chain uses TRBV4-1 and TRBJ2-1; D gene uncertain. Germline loops: CDR1 MGHRA, CDR2 YSYEKL. V was shortened by 0 bases and J by 8 bases, with 8 bases between the two germline ends. The CDR3 covers 13 residues. The CDR3 reads CASSQERAYEQFF. In DNA form, the CDR3 reads TGCGCCAGCAGCCAAGAGAGAGCCTATGAGCAGTTCTTC.

The V call is TRBV4-2, the J call TRBJ1-5; D uncertain. Trimming took 0 bases from V and 5 from J, leaving 14 bases between them. This CDR3 has 16 amino acids. CDR1 LGHNA and CDR2 YNFKEQ come from the germline V gene. CDR3 in amino acids: CASSQDFPGSYQPQHF. For the CDR3, the DNA is TGTGCCAGCAGCCAAGATTTCCCAGGATCCTATCAGCCCCAGCATTTT.

The chain recombines TRBV5-1 with TRBJ2-3; 9 bases agree with TRBD1. V shed 4 bases, J shed 1 base, and the junction held 7 bases outside the gene matches. The CDR3 consists of 16 residues. Germline CDR1 SGHRS, CDR2 YFSETQ. CDR3 protein: CASSVNRDRGTDTQYF. As DNA, the CDR3 is TGCGCCAGCAGCGTAAACCGGGACAGGGGCACAGATACGCAGTATTTT.

This chain links TRBV27 with TRBJ2-1; TRBD2 aligns across 15 bases. CDR1 and CDR2 (germline): MNHEY, SMNVEV (reference sequence). This CDR3 region has 16 residues. V lost 6 bases and J lost 9; bases outside the gene matches: 9. The CDR3 DNA reads as TGTGCCAGCAGCTGGGGACTAGCGGGAGGATCAGGTGAGCAGTTCTTC. Its translation: CASSWGLAGGSGEQFF.

The chain combines TRBV10-3 with TRBJ1-2, with D unresolved. V was trimmed by 0 bases and J by 3 bases, leaving 5 bases between them. The CDR3 length is 13 residues. Germline lookup yields CDR1 ENHRY and CDR2 SYGVKD. For the CDR3, the DNA is TGTGCCATCAGTGAGTCGGCAGACTATGGCTACACCTTC. Translation gives CAISESADYGYTF.

The rearrangement joins TRBV7-8 to TRBJ1-1; TRBD1 is a possible D gene (5 bases). Germline CDR1 SGHVS, CDR2 FQNEAQ. V shed 3 bases and J shed 5 bases, with 10 bases lying between them. The CDR3 runs to 13 residues. CDR3 in amino acids: CASSFQGGTEAFF. For the CDR3, the DNA is TGTGCCAGCAGCTTTCAGGGTGGAACTGAAGCTTTCTTT.

The chain recombines TRBV15 with TRBJ1-1, with 10 bases fitting TRBD1. Germline assignment: CDR1 LNHNV and CDR2 YYDKDF (reference sequence). The CDR3 totals 16 residues. Losses at the gene ends were 7 bases for V and 4 bases for J; bases not matched to a gene: 12. CDR3 region: CATTLGGTGASTEAFF. CDR3 sequence (DNA): TGTGCCACCACTCTAGGGGGGACAGGGGCTAGCACTGAAGCTTTCTTT.

The chain employs TRBV5-4 and TRBJ2-7; 11 positions match TRBD1. Looked up from germline, CDR1 is SGHNT and CDR2 is YYREEE (reference sequence). Germline trimming cut 4 bases from V and 3 bases from J; bases unmatched to any gene: 6. The CDR3 covers 15 residues. The CDR3 loop is CASSVGTGGYYEQYF. The CDR3 coding sequence is TGTGCCAGCAGCGTCGGGACAGGGGGATACTACGAGCAGTACTTC.

The V gene is TRBV19, the J gene TRBJ2-2, with 7 bases that match TRBD1. The CDR3 is 18 amino acids. Germline CDR1 is LNHDA and CDR2 is SQIVND (reference sequence). V shed 6 bases and J 0 bases; nucleotides not matched to a gene: 13. The chain's CDR3 is CASRGPQGVGANTGELFF. CDR3 DNA: TGTGCCAGTAGGGGGCCCCAGGGGGTAGGCGCGAACACCGGGGAGCTGTTTTTT.

This chain joins TRBV6-6 and TRBJ1-5, with 12 bases that match TRBD1. CDR3 size: 16 residues. V dropped 5 bases and J dropped 7; count of bases not matched to a gene: 9. The germline V gene encodes CDR1 MNHNY and CDR2 SVGAGI (reference sequence). Here the CDR3 DNA reads TGTGCCAGCAGTCGATTCCGGGACAGGGGGCGACAGCCCCAGCATTTT. Its protein product is CASSRFRDRGRQPQHF.

In its sample, this clone was seen a few times. CDR3 amino acids: CASRMTGRAEAFF. DNA for the CDR3: TGTGCCAGCAGGATGACAGGTCGGGCTGAAGCTTTCTTT. The chain links TRBV2 to TRBJ1-1; TRBD1 might be the D (6 bases). The germline gives CDR1 SNHLY, CDR2 FYNNEI. V was trimmed by 6 bases and J by 6 bases, leaving 14 bases between them. This CDR3 is built from 13 residues. The full variable domain, rest sourced from reference TRBV2 and TRBJ1-1, is EPEVTQTPSHQVTQMGQEVILRCVPISNHLYFYWYRQILGQKVEFLVSFYNNEISEKSEIFDDQFSVERPDGSNFTLKIRSTKLEDSAMYFCASRMTGRAEAFFGQGTRLTVV.

The genes are TRBV6-6 and TRBJ2-7; D is unclear. The V gene lost 0 bases and the J gene lost 2 bases, with 11 bases spanning the gap. There are 15 residues in the CDR3. The germline gives CDR1 MNHNY, CDR2 SVGAGI (reference sequence). The CDR3 sequence: CASSYSQDSTYEQYF. The CDR3 DNA sequence: TGTGCCAGCAGTTACTCGCAGGATTCAACCTACGAGCAGTACTTC.

V is TRBV29-1 and J is TRBJ2-1; 8 bases match TRBD2. The V segment lost 1 base and the J segment 4 bases; nucleotides outside the gene matches: 6. This CDR3 is 15 amino acids long. CDR1 SQVTM and CDR2 ANQGSEA come from the germline V gene. This chain's CDR3 is CSVEGDGRVYNEQFF. The CDR3 DNA reads TGCAGCGTTGAAGGGGACGGGAGGGTATACAATGAGCAGTTCTTC.

This sequence joins TRBV7-8 and TRBJ1-5, with a possible D match to TRBD1 (5 bases). V was cut by 5 bases and J by 4 bases, with 21 bases left in between. CDR1 is SGHVS, CDR2 FQNEAQ, per germline. The CDR3 consists of 17 residues. Written as DNA, the CDR3 is TGTGCCAGCAGCCTGGCAAAACCACGGACAAAGAATCAGCCCCAGCATTTT. Encoded protein: CASSLAKPRTKNQPQHF.

The V and J genes are TRBV29-1 and TRBJ1-3; D remains unclear. V was clipped by 3 bases and J by 4 bases, with 7 bases between them. This CDR3 is 12 amino acids long. Germline V gene data show CDR1 as SQVTM and CDR2 as ANQGSEA. The CDR3 reads CSVEGAGNTIYF. In DNA form, the CDR3 reads TGCAGCGTTGAGGGAGCAGGAAACACCATATATTTT.

This chain joins TRBV10-3 and TRBJ2-7; D possibly corresponds to TRBD1 (5 bases). In germline, CDR1 is ENHRY, CDR2 SYGVKD. The CDR3 has 15 amino acids. The V and J ends lost 11 bases and 3 bases respectively, with 23 bases between them. CDR3 loop: CAVKSVGLLNYEQYF. The CDR3, as DNA: TGTGCCGTCAAATCGGTGGGGCTGCTGAACTACGAGCAGTACTTC.

In its sample, this clone was seen once. This sequence joins TRBV14 and TRBJ2-3; 8 bases are a match to TRBD2. After removal of 2 bases from V and 3 bases from J, the junction contained 10 bases not matched to a gene. Germline V lookup: CDR1 SGHDN, CDR2 FVKESK. The CDR3 sequence is 17 residues long. The chain's CDR3 is CASSQLKRELGTDTQYF. DNA for the CDR3: TGTGCCAGCAGCCAACTCAAGCGGGAGTTAGGGACAGATACGCAGTATTTT. Combining the CDR3 with reference TRBV14 and TRBJ2-3 gives the whole variable domain EAGVTQFPSHSVIEKGQTVTLRCDPISGHDNLYWYRRVMGKEIKFLLHFVKESKQDESGMPNNRFLAERTGGTYSTLKVQPAELEDSGVYFCASSQLKRELGTDTQYFGPGTRLTVL.

This sequence joins TRBV6-5 and TRBJ2-5; the match to TRBD1 covers 8 bases. The CDR3 loop spans 14 amino acids. Germline assignment: CDR1 MNHEY and CDR2 SVGAGI. V was pared by 7 bases and J by 2 bases, with 6 bases of the junction left unmatched. CDR3 loop: CASTTGTGQETQYF. The CDR3 nucleotides are TGTGCCAGCACCACAGGGACAGGTCAAGAGACCCAGTACTTC.

This rearrangement joins TRBV5-1 to TRBJ2-7; D is unresolved. The germline V gene has CDR1 SGHRS and CDR2 YFSETQ. V shed 0 bases and J shed 1 base, with 8 bases lying between them. CDR3 length: 14 residues. The CDR3 loop is CASSLGAESYEQYF. In nucleotides, the CDR3 is TGCGCCAGCAGCTTGGGTGCGGAATCCTACGAGCAGTACTTC. Supplemented by reference TRBV5-1 and TRBJ2-7, the full variable domain reads KAGVTQTPRYLIKTRGQQVTLSCSPISGHRSVSWYQQTPGQGLQFLFEYFSETQRNKGNFPGRFSGRQFSNSRSEMNVSTLELGDSALYLCASSLGAESYEQYFGPGTRLTVT.